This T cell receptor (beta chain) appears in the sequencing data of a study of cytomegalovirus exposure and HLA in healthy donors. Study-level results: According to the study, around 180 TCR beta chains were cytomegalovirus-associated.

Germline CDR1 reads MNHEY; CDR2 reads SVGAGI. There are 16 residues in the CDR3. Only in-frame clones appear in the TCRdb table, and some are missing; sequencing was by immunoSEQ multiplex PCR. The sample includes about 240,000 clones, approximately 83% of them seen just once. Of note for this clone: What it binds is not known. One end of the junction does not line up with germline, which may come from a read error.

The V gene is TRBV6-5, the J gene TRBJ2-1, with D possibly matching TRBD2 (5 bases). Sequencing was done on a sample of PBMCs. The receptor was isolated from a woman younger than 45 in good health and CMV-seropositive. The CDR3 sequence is CASTYREMAGLNEQFF. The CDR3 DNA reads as TGTGCCAGCACTTACCGCGAGATGGCGGGCCTCAATGAGCAGTTCTTC.